This T cell receptor (beta chain) came from a study of shared clonotypes between healthy human individuals. Study results and limitations: Only blood samples were collected, and tissue repertoires likely differ.

Sequencing used immunoSEQ multiplex PCR; TCRdb keeps in-frame clones, though not all of them. The sample yields approximately 320,000 clones, roughly 87% seen once. There are many counts of this clone. The target antigen is unknown. V gave up 6 bases and J gave up 2 bases, with 19 bases separating them. CDR1 and CDR2 from the germline V gene are LNHDA and SQIVND (reference sequence). The CDR3 totals 17 residues. The chain is built from TRBV19 and TRBJ2-2, with a possible D match to TRBD2 (6 bases). The TCR originated in a man aged 18 to 29 in good health. Sequencing was carried out using memory CD8+ T cells sorted from blood. The subset: CD45RO+ cells pooled with CCR7-negative TemRA cells. CDR3 in amino acids: CASSILAPRINTGELFF. The CDR3 region has the DNA TGTGCCAGTAGCATCCTAGCGCCCCGAATAAACACCGGGGAGCTGTTTTTT.